The 13 T cell receptor beta chains below come from one sample, sequenced in a study of blood T cell repertoires in COVID-19. Assay: immunoSEQ multiplex PCR; the TCRdb copy retains only in-frame clones and omits some. The profile covers some 260,000 clones, with approximately 86% appearing a single time and about 0.7% taken by the ten largest. The sequencing sample was made of peripheral blood. All receptors derive from a human donor in a cohort sampled during active COVID-19.

The chain carries TRBV11-2 and TRBJ2-7; D uncertain. Germline V gene data show CDR1 as SGHAT and CDR2 as FQNNGV. Trimming took off 5 bases at V and 2 bases at J, with 4 bases between the two ends. The CDR3 extends over 11 amino acids. The CDR3 DNA sequence: TGTGCCAGCAGCACAACCTACGAGCAGTACTTC. Amino acids: CASSTTYEQYF.

The gene calls are TRBV9 and TRBJ2-6; D ambiguous. V was shortened by 2 bases and J by 1 base, with 7 bases between the two germline ends. The CDR3 is 15 residues long. Germline assignment: CDR1 SGDLS and CDR2 YYNGEE. The CDR3 bases are TGTGCCAGCAGCGTGCCCGGGTCTGGGGCCAACGTCCTGACTTTC. This encodes CASSVPGSGANVLTF. Drawing the rest from reference TRBV9 and TRBJ2-6, the complete variable domain is DSGVTQTPKHLITATGQRVTLRCSPRSGDLSVYWYQQSLDQGLQFLIQYYNGEERAKGNILERFSAQQFPDLHSELNLSSLELGDSALYFCASSVPGSGANVLTFGAGSRLTVL.

The rearrangement joins TRBV7-3 to TRBJ2-1, with TRBD2 matching 10 bases. J was trimmed by 4 bases and V by 4 bases; bases with no gene match: 7. Germline CDR1 and CDR2: SGHTA and FQGTGA. The CDR3 is made up of 16 amino acids. The CDR3 coding sequence is TGTGCCAGCAGCTCCTCTAGCGGGAGACCGTACAATGAGCAGTTCTTC. Protein: CASSSSSGRPYNEQFF.

This chain connects TRBV7-6 to TRBJ1-1, with D unresolved. V lost 5 bases, J lost 5 bases, and 15 bases lay in between. The CDR3 sequence is 14 residues long. Per the germline V gene, CDR1 is SGHVS and CDR2 is FNYEAQ. In DNA, the CDR3 is TGTGCCAGCAGCCCTCCCCCTGGCGGGACTGAAGCTTTCTTT. Amino acids: CASSPPPGGTEAFF.

This clone was counted a single time. The CDR3 protein is CASRPTVLSNQPQHF. The CDR3 DNA sequence: TGCGCCAGCAGGCCGACAGTCCTTAGCAATCAGCCCCAGCATTTT. The J gene is TRBJ1-5, the V gene TRBV5-1; D is possibly TRBD1 (5 bases). Germline lookup yields CDR1 SGHRS and CDR2 YFSETQ. This CDR3 comprises 15 residues. The V gene lost 5 bases and the J gene lost 0 bases, with 12 bases spanning the gap.

The gene calls are TRBV19 and TRBJ1-5; D uncertain. CDR1 is LNHDA, CDR2 SQIVND, per germline (reference sequence). This CDR3 has 18 residues. The V gene lost 5 bases and the J gene lost 4 bases, with 24 bases spanning the gap. The CDR3 nucleotides are TGTGCCAGTAGTGGATGGACGGTAGATTATAGCGGGAATCAGCCCCAGCATTTT. Protein: CASSGWTVDYSGNQPQHF.

This rearrangement joins TRBV6-5 to TRBJ2-3; no clear D gene. Trimming removed 5 bases at V and 5 bases at J, with 11 bases between. The CDR3 sequence is 13 residues long. Germline V CDR1 and CDR2: MNHEY, SVGAGI. The CDR3 reads CASSPGPGDTQYF. In DNA, the CDR3 is TGTGCCAGCAGTCCTGGCCCTGGAGATACGCAGTATTTT.

The genes are TRBV7-2 and TRBJ2-5; D possibly corresponds to TRBD2 (6 bases). V was trimmed by 7 bases and J by 5 bases, leaving 14 bases between them. CDR3 length: 13 amino acids. In germline, CDR1 is SGHTA, CDR2 FQGNSA. This chain's CDR3 is CASNHPGRETQYF. The CDR3 nucleotides read TGTGCCAGCAACCACCCAGGGAGGGAGACCCAGTACTTC. The full variable domain, rest sourced from reference TRBV7-2 and TRBJ2-5, is GAGVSQSPSNKVTEKGKDVELRCDPISGHTALYWYRQSLGQGLEFLIYFQGNSAPDKSGLPSDRFSAERTGGSVSTLTIQRTQQEDSAVYLCASNHPGRETQYFGPGTRLLVL.

V is TRBV9 and J is TRBJ2-7, with a weak D call TRBD1 (6 bases). The V and J ends lost 0 bases and 5 bases respectively, with 12 bases between them. Germline V CDR1 and CDR2: SGDLS, YYNGEE. This CDR3 contains 14 residues. This chain's CDR3 is CASSVELGDNEQYF. The CDR3 DNA sequence: TGTGCCAGCAGCGTAGAGCTAGGGGACAACGAGCAGTACTTC.

V gene TRBV27 combines with J gene TRBJ2-5; 10 bases align to TRBD1. Germline CDR1 reads MNHEY; CDR2 reads SMNVEV (reference sequence). The CDR3 consists of 16 residues. J was trimmed by 4 bases and V by 6 bases; bases with no gene match: 11. The chain's CDR3 is CASSRAGTGVSETQYF. CDR3 nucleotide sequence: TGTGCCAGCAGCCGAGCCGGGACAGGGGTTTCAGAGACCCAGTACTTC.

The J gene is TRBJ2-1, the V gene TRBV6-4; 7 bases are a match to TRBD1. CDR3 length equals 16 residues. The germline gives CDR1 MRHNA, CDR2 SNTAGT. The V gene end was trimmed by 0 bases and the J gene end by 5 bases; junction bases not matched to a gene: 7. For the CDR3, the DNA is TGTGCCAGCAGTGACTCTTCCGGGACAGCCAACAATGAGCAGTTCTTC. This sequence encodes CASSDSSGTANNEQFF.

This clone was detected only once. V usage is TRBV20-1 and J usage is TRBJ1-2, with TRBD1 matching over 8 bases. CDR3 length: 11 residues. V was clipped by 3 bases and J by 9 bases; unmatched bases: 3. Germline CDR1 DFQATT, CDR2 SNEGSKA (reference sequence). The CDR3 spells CSARGQESYTF. The CDR3 DNA reads TGCAGTGCTAGGGGACAGGAAAGCTACACCTTC.

With regard to this clone: A junction boundary mismatches the germline segment, possibly from a read error. V is TRBV7-7 and J is TRBJ2-7, with 8 bases matching TRBD1. The CDR3 covers 15 residues. Per germline, CDR1 SSHAT and CDR2 FNYEAQ (reference sequence). The CDR3 sequence: CASSLGVRGLDEQYF. The CDR3 region has the DNA TGTGCTAGCAGCTTAGGGGTCAGGGGGCTCGACGAGCAGTACTTC. Full variable domain (remainder filled in from reference TRBV7-7 and TRBJ2-7): GAGVSQSPRYKVTKRGQDVTLRCDPISSHATLYWYQQALGQGPEFLTYFNYEAQPDKSGLPSDRFSAERPEGSISTLTIQRTEQRDSAMYRCASSLGVRGLDEQYFGPGTRLTVT.